This T cell receptor beta chain was identified in a study of regulatory T cells in long-lasting Graves disease. Study-level results: Peripheral blood, not thyroid tissue, was the sole material studied.

Researchers made TCR beta libraries by using iRepertoire HTBI primers and running Arm-PCR on CDR3 regions. TCRdb reprocessed the multiplex PCR reads with MiXCR, giving one entry per CDR3 protein. The table lists about 380,000 distinct CDR3 sequences, less than 20% of them singletons. The time point is: newly diagnosed GD, antithyroid drugs for less than 3 months. The TCR library was made from RNA extracted from PBMCs. This clonotype showed up many times. Its antigen remains unknown. V lost 3 bases and J 6 bases, leaving 11 bases between the germline ends. This CDR3 spans 14 amino acids. Germline assignment: CDR1 KGHDR and CDR2 SFDVKD.

The input for sequencing was peripheral blood mononuclear cells (PBMCs), taken at new diagnosis, from a patient treated with antithyroid drugs. The origin of this receptor is a female donor with Graves disease. The rearrangement joins TRBV24-1 to TRBJ1-5; TRBD1 is a possible D gene (5 bases). CDR3 loop: CATSDGDTGQPQHF. CDR3 nucleotides: TGTGCCACCAGTGATGGGGATACAGGTCAGCCCCAGCATTTT.